Sequencing of this T cell receptor beta chain was carried out in a study of blood T cell repertoires in COVID-19. Study-level information: There were acute and convalescent COVID-19 samples, and they came from the United States, Italy and Spain. Nucleic acid was either cDNA or gDNA, and it came from T cells, B-cell-depleted T cells, or PBMCs.

Germline assignment: CDR1 LGHNA and CDR2 YSLEER. V gave up 0 bases and J gave up 6 bases, with 12 bases separating them. The CDR3 sequence is 16 residues long. This clone showed up just once. In the authors' workflow: Amplification with reference gene primers provided the estimates of nucleated cell counts. Libraries were prepared by immunoSEQ multiplex PCR; TCRdb keeps only in-frame clonotypes and omits some of them. V, J and clone size are those of that table, while D and trimming were read from the DNA. This sample has over 200,000 clones; under 90% occur once, and the top ten carry over 15%. Source material: peripheral blood. The V gene is TRBV4-3, the J gene TRBJ1-6; D not resolved. The receptor was derived from an elderly woman with active or convalescent COVID-19. The CDR3 DNA sequence: TGCGCCAGCAGCCAAGATTTGGCCAATTTTAATTCACCCCTCCACTTT. It is translated as CASSQDLANFNSPLHF.